This TCR beta chain was retrieved from a study of cytomegalovirus exposure and HLA in healthy donors. Study conclusions and caveats: There were reportedly fewer N-insertions in an Asian-associated ancestry cluster than the roughly 610-donor mean, in a later analysis.

The V and J ends lost 5 bases and 7 bases, in that order; junction bases with no gene match: 11. CDR3 length: 14 amino acids. CDR1 is MDHEN, CDR2 SYDVKM, per germline. Researchers ran the PCR with 60 Vbeta and 13 Jbeta primers. Data came from immunoSEQ multiplex PCR; TCRdb stores just in-frame clones and leaves some out. The top ten hold about 2% of the sample, which has 140,000 or so clones, roughly 72% seen once. Details on this clone: Its antigen is undetermined.

This receptor was obtained from a man in his forties in good health and CMV-seronegative. The sample consisted of PBMCs. This chain uses TRBV28 with TRBJ2-7, with TRBD1 matching 7 bases. The CDR3 DNA sequence: TGTGCCAGCAGTCCAGGGGTCGACAGGGCTGAGCAGTACTTC. It encodes CASSPGVDRAEQYF. Using reference TRBV28 and TRBJ2-7 for the parts outside the CDR3, the full variable domain is DVKVTQSSRYLVKRTGEKVFLECVQDMDHENMFWYRQDPGLGLRLIYFSYDVKMKEKGDIPEGYSVSREKKERFSLILESASTNQTSMYLCASSPGVDRAEQYFGPGTRLTVT.